Sequencing of this T cell receptor beta chain was carried out in a study of T cells in Graves' hyperthyroidism and ophthalmopathy (dated by TCRdb to between 2018 and 2021). Study-level background: Peripheral blood samples were taken at initial diagnosis, before any treatment was given. To identify TCR V-J signatures that set the groups apart, the researchers used a discovery cohort of about a hundred patients, made up of around 42 with Graves' ophthalmopathy and 57 with stable Graves' hyperthyroidism. Prospective prediction of ophthalmopathy was tested in an independent validation cohort of fewer than 20 hyperthyroidism patients and approximately 17 patients who later progressed to ophthalmopathy. The roughly 99 discovery patients were divided at random into training and test sets in a 7:3 ratio. Thyroid tissue and blood T-cell repertoires from six Graves' hyperthyroidism patients were also compared in the study. Following sampling, methimazole starting at 30 mg daily was given to hyperthyroidism patients, and high-dose intravenous methylprednisolone was given to ophthalmopathy patients. The paper describes TCR Vbeta CDR3 sequencing of 140 or so peripheral blood samples, made up of under 50 ophthalmopathy patients, 70 to 80 hyperthyroidism patients and 17 progressor patients.

A patient counted as having stable Graves' hyperthyroidism if no progression to ophthalmopathy occurred over 18 months of follow-up. The hyperthyroidism patients were between 18 and 65 years old and newly diagnosed, with a disease duration of less than 2 months. Exclusion was applied to patients with uncontrolled infections, other autoimmune diseases, pregnancy or lactation. Diagnoses were based on clinical symptoms, serum thyroxine and TRAb, thyroid ultrasound and orbital computed tomography. PBMCs were separated from approximately 10 ml of fresh peripheral blood using Ficoll-Paque density gradient centrifugation. Total RNA was extracted with Trizol reagent, and quality was checked on an Agilent 2100 Bioanalyzer. The germline V gene specifies SGHTA as CDR1 and FQGNSA as CDR2. Inclusive of the bounding cysteine and phenylalanine, the CDR3 is 14 residues long. Kept here is only the CDR3 DNA, which spans 42 bases and is read in frame from base 1. V and J lose 5 bases and 3 bases, and a span of 13 bases separates them.

Study-wide conclusions, independent of this receptor: In validation, the model predicted progression to ophthalmopathy a median of roughly 6.1 months before onset, with approximately 68% sensitivity and 72.22% specificity. In cross-validation, a model built on a 13 V-J signature told ophthalmopathy apart from stable hyperthyroidism with approximately 90% sensitivity and approximately 81% specificity, and in testing the same model reached 80%/75%. Sample size was not statistically predetermined, and investigators were not blinded to group allocation. Most expanded thyroid clonotypes (frequency above 0.001) were also found in blood, which suggests that blood repertoires may mirror thyroid immune responses.

The TCR beta CDR3 regions were amplified from the RNA transcripts. A first-round RT-PCR of the TCR CDR3 used the HTBI primer set with the Qiagen OneStep RT-PCR kit. Libraries were constructed in a second round of multiplex PCR, after which size selection and purification were carried out. Sequencing of the libraries was done on an Illumina HiSeq2000 using paired-end 100 bp reads. As for the authors' bioinformatics: SOAPnuke was used to process the raw data, throwing out any read that contained adapters or uncalled bases, had a mean Phred below 15, or lacked an exact constant-primer or identifier match. COPE v1.2.5 was used to merge high-quality paired reads, and clonotypes were defined as unique nucleotide sequences. MiTCR v1.1 was used to align clonotypes to the IMGT TRBV, TRBD and TRBJ reference segments. Analysis was restricted to V-J combinations with a frequency above 0.0001, which covered over 98% of repertoires. The TCS score was defined as F50 (clonal expansion) divided by E x V (chaos), with BLOSUM62-based TCRdist calculated between CDR3 peptides within each V-J. Welch's t-statistics and random forest reduced roughly 500 V-J features to 10 to 15, which were used in a naive Bayes classifier (R e1071). The Morisita-Horn index was used to measure how similar the thyroid and blood repertoires were. TCRdb cleaned the public reads at Q25 with fastp, built clones with MiXCR and kept in-frame beta chains. Here each entry gathers all rows of one CDR3 protein and keeps the most common genes and DNA. These V and J calls derive from TCRdb rather than the authors' analysis. This sample has 750,000 to 950,000 distinct CDR3 sequences in its table, and over 35% of those were observed once. The top ten hold approximately 8.7% of the sample.

This clonotype has ten or more counts. What antigen it recognizes has not been identified. No base quality values were provided; no much bigger clone lies one nucleotide off. Sequencing was performed on blood. The TCR was taken from a man between 18 and 29 years old with Graves' hyperthyroidism. This sequence uses TRBV7-2 and TRBJ1-1, and the D gene may be TRBD1, 6 bases matching. The nucleotides read TGTGCCAGCAGCGGATGGACAGACGACACTGAAGCTTTCTTT. The encoded protein is CASSGWTDDTEAFF.